This T cell receptor (beta chain) was observed in a study of control samples from healthy donors and cancer patients. The protocol was immunoSEQ multiplex PCR, while the TCRdb copy is restricted to in-frame clones and leaves out a portion. The sample shows more than 95,000 clones, 92% of them seen only once. The CDR3 runs to 14 residues. CDR1 SGHDT and CDR2 YYEEEE come from the germline V gene. Trimming took 4 bases from V and 0 from J, leaving 7 bases between them. The receptor was isolated from an older man with head and neck cancer. The source material was PBMCs. The chain joins TRBV5-6 to TRBJ2-2, with unresolved D. The CDR3 region is CASSPAPNTGELFF. The CDR3 DNA sequence: TGTGCCAGCAGCCCCGCCCCGAACACCGGGGAGCTGTTTTTT.